These 28 T cell receptor beta chains came from one sample sequenced in a study of blood T cell repertoires in COVID-19. Sequenced by immunoSEQ multiplex PCR; TCRdb stores in-frame clones only, minus some. The repertoire consists of some 15,000 clones, with 70% to 80% occurring once and the leading ten covering approximately 15%. Sequenced material: peripheral blood. Receptor source: a man aged 55 to 69 with acute or convalescent COVID-19.

V gene TRBV30 combines with J gene TRBJ2-7, with 7 bases that match TRBD2. With V trimmed by 0 bases and J by 0 bases, 5 bases remained unmatched. Germline V gene lookup returns CDR1 GTSNPN and CDR2 SVGIG (reference sequence). The CDR3 has 15 amino acids. CDR3 protein: CAWSVPGGFSYEQYF. The DNA of the CDR3 is TGTGCCTGGAGTGTTCCGGGGGGATTCTCCTACGAGCAGTACTTC. Using reference TRBV30 and TRBJ2-7 for the parts outside the CDR3, the full variable domain is SQTIHQWPATLVQPVGSPLSLECTVEGTSNPNLYWYRQAAGRGLQLLFYSVGIGQISSEVPQNLSASRPQDRQFILSSKKLLLSDSGFYLCAWSVPGGFSYEQYFGPGTRLTVT.

The J gene is TRBJ2-3, the V gene TRBV13, with TRBD2 matching 10 bases. Germline lookup yields CDR1 PRHDT and CDR2 FYEKMQ (reference sequence). This CDR3 contains 16 residues. The V and J ends lost 3 bases and 6 bases, in that order; junction bases with no gene match: 9. CDR3 residues: CASSLGIAGGLDTQYF. In DNA form, the CDR3 reads TGTGCCAGCAGCTTGGGGATAGCGGGAGGATTGGATACGCAGTATTTT.

This clone was detected only a few times. This chain uses TRBV20-1 with TRBJ1-1, with D unclear. Germline V gene sequence: CDR1 DFQATT, CDR2 SNEGSKA (reference sequence). This CDR3 is built from 11 residues. V was clipped by 6 bases and J by 7 bases, with 12 bases between them. The CDR3 region has the DNA TGCAGTGCAAAATCGGGTCATGAAGCTTTCTTT. As protein: CSAKSGHEAFF.

In DNA, the CDR3 is TGTGCCAGCAGCCCAGGTTATAGCAATCAGCCCCAGCATTTT. Its protein product is CASSPGYSNQPQHF. The chain carries TRBV3-1 (or the pseudogene TRBV3-2) and TRBJ1-5; D gene uncertain. Germline V gives CDR1 LGHDT, CDR2 YNNKEL (reference sequence). The CDR3 consists of 14 residues. V lost 4 bases and J lost 0, with 7 bases in between.

The chain combines TRBV19 with TRBJ1-6, with D possibly matching TRBD1 (6 bases). V was pared by 6 bases and J by 7 bases, with 19 bases between. Germline values: CDR1 LNHDA, CDR2 SQIVND (reference sequence). CDR3 length: 16 amino acids. CDR3 in amino acids: CASSRLAGGRNSPLHF. The CDR3 DNA reads as TGTGCCAGTAGCCGCCTCGCGGGGGGGCGGAATTCACCCCTCCACTTT. The whole variable domain, remainder taken from reference TRBV19 and TRBJ1-6, is DGGITQSPKYLFRKEGQNVTLSCEQNLNHDAMYWYRQDPGQGLRLIYYSQIVNDFQKGDIAEGYSVSREKKESFPLTVTSAQKNPTAFYLCASSRLAGGRNSPLHFGNGTRLTVT.

V is TRBV7-9 and J is TRBJ2-7; 11 bases fit TRBD1. Germline assignment: CDR1 SEHNR and CDR2 FQNEAQ (reference sequence). The CDR3 has 15 residues. The V gene end was trimmed by 5 bases and the J gene end by 1 base; junction bases not matched to a gene: 4. This CDR3 reads CASSVGDRGSYEQYF. In nucleotides, the CDR3 is TGTGCCAGCAGCGTGGGGGACAGGGGGTCCTACGAGCAGTACTTC.

A single count supports this clone. The gene calls are TRBV30 and TRBJ2-5; 9 nucleotides align to TRBD1. Trimming removed 4 bases from V and 6 bases from J; junction bases left unmatched: 12. Germline V CDR1 and CDR2: GTSNPN, SVGIG (reference sequence). This CDR3 region has 15 residues. The DNA for the CDR3 is TGTGCCTGGACACCCGGGACAGGGCCGGAACAGACCCAGTACTTC. Encoded protein: CAWTPGTGPEQTQYF.

This chain's CDR3 is CASSPNNSPLHF. DNA for the CDR3: TGTGCCAGCAGCCCAAATAATTCACCCCTCCACTTT. The V call is TRBV2, the J call TRBJ1-6; no firm D call. This CDR3 contains 12 residues. Germline V gives CDR1 SNHLY, CDR2 FYNNEI. Between the trimmed V and J ends, which lost 6 bases and 5 bases, there was a span of 5 bases.

The sample holds one count of this clone. The chain joins TRBV11-2 to TRBJ2-6, with D perhaps matching TRBD1 (5 bases). This CDR3 region has 17 residues. Germline values: CDR1 SGHAT, CDR2 FQNNGV. V was shortened by 11 bases and J by 4 bases, with 24 bases between the two germline ends. CDR3 sequence: CASEPGLRARGANVLTF. The CDR3 DNA sequence: TGTGCCTCTGAACCAGGGCTTCGGGCGCGGGGGGCCAACGTCCTGACTTTC.

This clone was picked up a small number of times. The chain employs TRBV15 and TRBJ2-1, with D tentatively TRBD2 (6 bases). The V gene lost 7 bases and the J gene lost 9 bases, with 19 bases spanning the gap. CDR3 length equals 14 residues. Germline assignment: CDR1 LNHNV and CDR2 YYDKDF (reference sequence). The CDR3 region is CATTITRGSVEQFF. The CDR3 DNA sequence: TGTGCCACCACGATTACTCGGGGGAGTGTTGAGCAGTTCTTC.

For the CDR3, the DNA is TGTGCCAGCAGCCTCACTTTGGGGGCGGGTCAGCCCCAGCATTTT. Residues: CASSLTLGAGQPQHF. The chain joins TRBV7-2 to TRBJ1-5, with D possibly being TRBD1 (6 bases). The CDR3 length is 15 residues. The V and J ends lost 5 bases and 6 bases respectively, with 17 bases between them. Germline V gives CDR1 SGHTA, CDR2 FQGNSA.

The V gene is TRBV2, the J gene TRBJ1-2, with D tentatively TRBD1 (5 bases). V lost 6 bases to trimming and J lost 3 bases, with 17 bases between them. This CDR3 region has 15 residues. CDR1 and CDR2 from the germline V gene are SNHLY and FYNNEI. This CDR3 reads CASRKGEDHDYGYTF. CDR3 DNA sequence: TGTGCCAGCAGAAAAGGGGAGGATCACGACTATGGCTACACCTTC.

This chain uses TRBV9 with TRBJ1-3; TRBD1 agrees at 10 bases. Germline CDR1 SGDLS, CDR2 YYNGEE. The CDR3 sequence is 17 residues long. With V trimmed by 4 bases and J by 2 bases, 9 bases remained unmatched. CDR3 bases: TGTGCCAGCAGCTCTACTCCGGGACAGGGGCCTGGAAACACCATATATTTT. This gives the protein CASSSTPGQGPGNTIYF.

The V call is TRBV9, the J call TRBJ2-2; tentative D call: TRBD1 (5 bases). There are 16 residues in the CDR3. The V and J ends lost 0 bases and 4 bases respectively, with 13 bases between them. From germline, CDR1 is SGDLS and CDR2 YYNGEE. Written as DNA, the CDR3 is TGTGCCAGCAGCGTAGGTCCTCTCCAGGGCACCGGGGAGCTGTTTTTT. Protein product: CASSVGPLQGTGELFF.

This clone appeared once. The chain employs TRBV2 and TRBJ1-4; D remains unclear. CDR1 is SNHLY, CDR2 FYNNEI, per germline. There are 14 residues in the CDR3. V dropped 1 base and J dropped 7 bases, with 10 bases sitting between them. CDR3 nucleotide sequence: TGTGCCAGCAGTGAAGGACAAGAGGGTGAAAAACTGTTTTTT. This codes for CASSEGQEGEKLFF.

CDR3 loop: CASSSRDRPNRSYGYTF. Here the CDR3 DNA reads TGCGCCAGCAGCTCCCGGGACAGGCCCAACAGGAGCTATGGCTACACCTTC. The J gene is TRBJ1-2, the V gene TRBV4-1, with 8 bases lining up with TRBD1. CDR3 length: 17 residues. With 5 bases clipped from V and 4 bases from J, the junction kept 15 bases outside the gene matches. The germline V gene has CDR1 MGHRA and CDR2 YSYEKL.

The chain is built from TRBV7-2 and TRBJ2-1, with D possibly TRBD1 on 6 matching bases. CDR1 and CDR2 (germline): SGHTA, FQGNSA. Trimming cost V 4 bases and J 1 base, with 11 bases left between them. CDR3 size: 15 residues. The CDR3 coding sequence is TGTGCCAGCAGCTCATCGGGACAATCCTACAATGAGCAGTTCTTC. This translates into CASSSSGQSYNEQFF.

This clone was detected a few times. The rearrangement joins TRBV19 to TRBJ1-3; D not certain. CDR3 size: 13 residues. Trimming took off 6 bases at V and 9 bases at J, with 15 bases between the two ends. The V gene's germline CDR1 is LNHDA and CDR2 SQIVND (reference sequence). The CDR3 reads CASRTGPAGTIYF. CDR3 in DNA: TGTGCCAGTAGGACCGGACCGGCGGGCACCATATATTTT.

The J gene is TRBJ1-4, the V gene TRBV15, with a tentative D call TRBD1 (5 bases). CDR3 length equals 15 residues. Germline values: CDR1 LNHNV, CDR2 YYDKDF (reference sequence). The V end was cut by 0 bases, the J end by 2 bases, with 7 bases between. The CDR3 sequence is CATSRDKGTNEKLFF. The CDR3 coding sequence is TGTGCCACCAGCAGAGATAAGGGGACTAATGAAAAACTGTTTTTT.

In its sample, this clone was seen a few times. The J gene is TRBJ1-4, the V gene TRBV4-1, with 8 positions matching TRBD1. The CDR3 loop spans 16 amino acids. The V and J ends lost 3 bases and 3 bases, in that order; junction bases with no gene match: 6. Germline CDR1 and CDR2: MGHRA and YSYEKL. The DNA of the CDR3 is TGCGCCAGCAGCCAGCAGGGGGCGCCGTCTAATGAAAAACTGTTTTTT. Translated, it gives CASSQQGAPSNEKLFF.

The genes are TRBV5-4 and TRBJ1-3; TRBD1 agrees at 9 bases. Per the germline V gene, CDR1 is SGHNT and CDR2 is YYREEE (reference sequence). This CDR3 has 19 amino acids. The V and J ends lost 0 bases and 1 base, in that order; junction bases with no gene match: 11. This CDR3 reads CASSLGTGQGTSSGNTIYF. CDR3 nucleotides: TGTGCCAGCAGCTTGGGGACAGGACAGGGGACTAGTTCTGGAAACACCATATATTTT.

The rearrangement uses TRBV19 and TRBJ1-1, with TRBD1 identical over 10 bases. The V gene's germline CDR1 is LNHDA and CDR2 SQIVND (reference sequence). The CDR3 loop spans 14 amino acids. Trimming took 4 bases from V and 1 from J; bases not matched to a gene: 0. The chain's CDR3 is CASSRDRGNTEAFF. DNA of the CDR3: TGTGCCAGTAGTAGGGACAGGGGGAACACTGAAGCTTTCTTT. Using reference TRBV19 and TRBJ1-1 for the parts outside the CDR3, the full variable domain is DGGITQSPKYLFRKEGQNVTLSCEQNLNHDAMYWYRQDPGQGLRLIYYSQIVNDFQKGDIAEGYSVSREKKESFPLTVTSAQKNPTAFYLCASSRDRGNTEAFFGQGTRLTVV.

The chain couples TRBV5-1 to TRBJ1-1; 9 nucleotides agree with TRBD1. CDR3 size: 15 residues. The germline V gene encodes CDR1 SGHRS and CDR2 YFSETQ. Unmatched junction bases numbered 9, after V lost 2 bases and J lost 7 bases. The CDR3 DNA follows: TGCGCCAGCAGCTTACCCCGACAGGGGGTGTTTGAAGCTTTCTTT. Translating it yields CASSLPRQGVFEAFF. The full variable domain, its missing parts supplied by reference TRBV5-1 and TRBJ1-1, is KAGVTQTPRYLIKTRGQQVTLSCSPISGHRSVSWYQQTPGQGLQFLFEYFSETQRNKGNFPGRFSGRQFSNSRSEMNVSTLELGDSALYLCASSLPRQGVFEAFFGQGTRLTVV.

The V gene is TRBV4-1, the J gene TRBJ2-7; 9 bases are shared with TRBD2. J was trimmed by 3 bases and V by 4 bases; bases with no gene match: 4. Germline assignment: CDR1 MGHRA and CDR2 YSYEKL. This CDR3 spans 14 amino acids. CDR3 sequence (DNA): TGCGCCAGCAGCCTTCAGACTAGCGGCTACGAGCAGTACTTC. Amino acids: CASSLQTSGYEQYF.

This clone has just one count. The chain is built from TRBV6-5 and TRBJ2-2, with D perhaps TRBD2 (6 bases). Between the trimmed V and J ends, which lost 10 bases and 1 base, there was a span of 13 bases. The CDR3 length is 14 residues. The germline V gene encodes CDR1 MNHEY and CDR2 SVGAGI. CDR3 protein: CAIQRVGNTGELFF. For the CDR3, the DNA is TGTGCCATCCAGCGGGTGGGGAACACCGGGGAGCTGTTTTTT.

V gene TRBV20-1 combines with J gene TRBJ1-2; TRBD1 is a possible D gene (5 bases). The V and J ends lost 3 bases and 6 bases respectively, with 14 bases between them. The CDR3 covers 13 residues. Germline V lookup: CDR1 DFQATT, CDR2 SNEGSKA (reference sequence). Written as DNA, the CDR3 is TGCAGTGCTAGTTCCCAGGGTATCCATGGCTACACCTTC. Translated: CSASSQGIHGYTF.

CDR3 in amino acids: CASSPLVITGGFYGYTF. As DNA, the CDR3 is TGTGCCAGCAGTCCACTTGTTATCACAGGGGGCTTTTATGGCTACACCTTC. The J gene is TRBJ1-2, the V gene TRBV27; TRBD1 matches 9 bases. This CDR3 is built from 17 residues. CDR1 is MNHEY, CDR2 SMNVEV, per germline (reference sequence). Trimming removed 5 bases from V and 5 bases from J; junction bases left unmatched: 15.

This rearrangement joins TRBV7-2 to TRBJ1-2; possible D gene TRBD1, 6 bases. V was pared by 5 bases and J by 0 bases, with 16 bases between. This CDR3 contains 16 residues. Germline CDR1 is SGHTA and CDR2 is FQGNSA. CDR3 in amino acids: CASSPNTGQANYGYTF. The DNA for the CDR3 is TGTGCCAGCAGCCCAAACACAGGGCAAGCTAACTATGGCTACACCTTC.